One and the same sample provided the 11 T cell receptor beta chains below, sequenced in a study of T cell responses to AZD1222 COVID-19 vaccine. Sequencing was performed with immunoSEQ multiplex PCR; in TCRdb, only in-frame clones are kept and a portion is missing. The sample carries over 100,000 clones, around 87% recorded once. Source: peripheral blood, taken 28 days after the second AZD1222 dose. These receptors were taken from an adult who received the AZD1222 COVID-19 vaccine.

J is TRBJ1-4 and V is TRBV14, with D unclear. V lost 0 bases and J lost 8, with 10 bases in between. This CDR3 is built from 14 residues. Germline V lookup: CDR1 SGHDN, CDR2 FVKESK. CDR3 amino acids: CASSQDMGSEKLFF. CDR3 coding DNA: TGTGCCAGCAGCCAAGACATGGGTTCGGAAAAACTGTTTTTT.

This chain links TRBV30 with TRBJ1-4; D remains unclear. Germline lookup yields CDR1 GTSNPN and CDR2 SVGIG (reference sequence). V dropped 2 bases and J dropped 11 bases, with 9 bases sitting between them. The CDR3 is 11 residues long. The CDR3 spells CAWSKVDKLFF. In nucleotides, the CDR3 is TGTGCCTGGAGTAAGGTTGACAAACTGTTTTTT.

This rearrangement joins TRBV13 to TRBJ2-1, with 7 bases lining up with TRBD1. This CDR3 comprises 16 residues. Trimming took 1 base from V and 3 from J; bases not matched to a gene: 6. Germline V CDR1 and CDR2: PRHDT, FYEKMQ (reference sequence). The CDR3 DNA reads TGTGCCAGCAGCTTAGCAGACAGGGCGCTCTACAATGAGCAGTTCTTC. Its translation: CASSLADRALYNEQFF.

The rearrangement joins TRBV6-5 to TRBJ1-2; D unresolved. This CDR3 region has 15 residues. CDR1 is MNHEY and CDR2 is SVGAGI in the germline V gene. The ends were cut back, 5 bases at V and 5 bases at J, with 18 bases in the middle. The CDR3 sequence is CASSPRELNIYGYTF. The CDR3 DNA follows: TGTGCCAGCAGTCCCCGAGAACTGAACATTTATGGCTACACCTTC.

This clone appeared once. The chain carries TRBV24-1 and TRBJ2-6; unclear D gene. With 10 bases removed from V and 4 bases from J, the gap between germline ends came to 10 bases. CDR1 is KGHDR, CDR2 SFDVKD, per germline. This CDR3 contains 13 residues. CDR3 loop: CATRGSGANVLTF. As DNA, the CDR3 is TGTGCCACAAGAGGCTCCGGGGCCAACGTCCTGACTTTC.

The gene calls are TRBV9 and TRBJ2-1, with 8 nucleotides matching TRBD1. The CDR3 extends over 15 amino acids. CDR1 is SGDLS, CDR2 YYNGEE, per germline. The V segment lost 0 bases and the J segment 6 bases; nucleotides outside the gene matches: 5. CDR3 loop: CASSVGGGTGNEQFF. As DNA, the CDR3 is TGTGCCAGCAGCGTAGGGGGCGGGACAGGCAATGAGCAGTTCTTC. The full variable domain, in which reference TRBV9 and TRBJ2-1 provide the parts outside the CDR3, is DSGVTQTPKHLITATGQRVTLRCSPRSGDLSVYWYQQSLDQGLQFLIQYYNGEERAKGNILERFSAQQFPDLHSELNLSSLELGDSALYFCASSVGGGTGNEQFFGPGTRLTVL.

CDR3 in DNA: TGTGCCAGCAGCCAAGCGGCAGGGGAGCAGCCCCAGCATTTT. This sequence encodes CASSQAAGEQPQHF. The genes are TRBV4-2 and TRBJ1-5, with a tentative D call TRBD1 (6 bases). This CDR3 is built from 14 residues. V lost 1 base, J lost 7 bases, and 11 bases lay in between. The germline V gene has CDR1 LGHNA and CDR2 YNFKEQ.

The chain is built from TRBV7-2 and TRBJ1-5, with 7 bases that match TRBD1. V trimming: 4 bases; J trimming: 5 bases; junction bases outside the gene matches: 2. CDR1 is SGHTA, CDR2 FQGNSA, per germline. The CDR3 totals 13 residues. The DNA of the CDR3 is TGTGCCAGCAGCTCGCAGGGGGATCAGCCCCAGCATTTT. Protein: CASSSQGDQPQHF.

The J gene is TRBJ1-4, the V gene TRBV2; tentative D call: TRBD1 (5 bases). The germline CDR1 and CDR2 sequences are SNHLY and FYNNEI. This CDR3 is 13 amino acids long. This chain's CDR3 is CATSRDTNEKLFF. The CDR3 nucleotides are TGTGCAACCAGCAGGGACACTAATGAAAAACTGTTTTTT.

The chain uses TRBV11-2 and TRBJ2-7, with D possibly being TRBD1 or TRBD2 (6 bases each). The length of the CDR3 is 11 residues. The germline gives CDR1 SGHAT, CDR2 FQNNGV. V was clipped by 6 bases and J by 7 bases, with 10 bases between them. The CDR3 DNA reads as TGTGCCAGCAGGGGGGCGGGAGAGCAGTACTTC. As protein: CASRGAGEQYF. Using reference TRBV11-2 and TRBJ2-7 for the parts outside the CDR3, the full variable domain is EAGVAQSPRYKIIEKRQSVAFWCNPISGHATLYWYQQILGQGPKLLIQFQNNGVVDDSQLPKDRFSAERLKGVDSTLKIQPAKLEDSAVYLCASRGAGEQYFGPGTRLTVT.

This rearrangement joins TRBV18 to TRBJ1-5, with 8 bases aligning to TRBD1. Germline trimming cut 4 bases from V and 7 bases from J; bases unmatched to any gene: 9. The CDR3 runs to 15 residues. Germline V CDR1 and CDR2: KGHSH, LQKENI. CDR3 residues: CASSLMDRVPQPQHF. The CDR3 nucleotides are TGTGCCAGCTCACTTATGGACAGGGTGCCGCAGCCCCAGCATTTT. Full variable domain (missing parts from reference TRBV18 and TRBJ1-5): NAGVMQNPRHLVRRRGQEARLRCSPMKGHSHVYWYRQLPEEGLKFMVYLQKENIIDESGMPKERFSAEFPKEGPSILRIQQVVRGDSAAYFCASSLMDRVPQPQHFGDGTRLSIL.